The entry below gives a single T cell receptor (beta chain) sequence along with its context. Germline lookup yields CDR1 LGHDT and CDR2 YNNKEL (reference sequence). Trimming pared 1 base from V and 5 bases from J, leaving 8 bases between. The CDR3 extends over 13 amino acids. Under the authors' procedure: The assay estimated nucleated cells by amplifying reference gene primers. The method was immunoSEQ multiplex PCR; TCRdb's version includes in-frame clones alone and lacks a portion of them. V and J calls plus clone size are reproduced from that table; the DNA served to infer D and trimming. The profile shows 55,000 to 75,000 clones, 70% to 90% of them singletons. The data stem from a study of blood T cell repertoires in COVID-19. Study background: Some COVID-19 samples were acute and others convalescent; all came from the United States, Italy and Spain.

The sample consisted of peripheral blood. This clonotype was obtained from a man aged 50 to 60 with acute or convalescent COVID-19. The chain recombines TRBV3-1 (or the pseudogene TRBV3-2) with TRBJ2-5, with D uncertain. CDR3 nucleotide sequence: TGTGCCAGCAGCCAAGGCATGAGGGAGACCCAGTACTTC. This gives the protein CASSQGMRETQYF.